This is a list of T cell receptor beta chains from one sample in a study of cytomegalovirus exposure and HLA in healthy donors. The method was immunoSEQ multiplex PCR; TCRdb's version includes in-frame clones alone and lacks a portion of them. The sample contains more than 95,000 clones, 70% to 85% of which appear only once. Material for sequencing was PBMCs. All receptors come from a woman between 50 and 59 years old in good health and CMV-seronegative. Each CDR3 is given with its conserved first and last residue. Fields, in order: clone size, J gene, D gene, V gene, CDR3 length, CDR3 protein, CDR3 DNA. A D gene is named only where the DNA matches it firmly. A clone size is listed for some rows: how often the clone was seen (once, few, many), or a class if it is expanded.

NA TRBJ1-6 TRBD1 TRBV19 14 CASKTGEDNSPLHF TGTGCCAGCAAGACAGGGGAGGACAATTCACCCCTCCACTTT
NA TRBJ2-1 NA TRBV4-2 11 CASSHNNEQFF TGTGCCAGCAGCCATAACAATGAGCAGTTCTTC
NA TRBJ2-7 NA TRBV30 14 CAWSVPAGLLTQYF TGTGCCTGGAGTGTACCCGCAGGGCTACTAACTCAGTACTTC
NA TRBJ1-1 TRBD1 TRBV7-8 14 CASSLRDRDTEAFF TGTGCCAGCAGCTTAAGGGACAGGGACACTGAAGCTTTCTTT
NA TRBJ1-5 NA TRBV28 12 CASSVDLEPQHF TGTGCCAGCAGCGTTGACTTGGAGCCCCAGCATTTT
once TRBJ1-3 NA TRBV25-1 13 CATLGVSGNTIYF TGTGCCACCCTGGGCGTCTCTGGAAACACCATATATTTT
many TRBJ2-1 NA TRBV10-3 17 CAISESTAKGSYNEQFF TGTGCCATCAGTGAGTCGACTGCGAAGGGGTCCTACAATGAGCAGTTCTTC
NA TRBJ2-1 NA TRBV28 16 CASSHDQGVLYNEQFF TGTGCCAGCAGTCATGACCAGGGCGTACTCTACAATGAGCAGTTCTTC
NA TRBJ1-1 NA TRBV5-1 14 CASSPVGGGTEAFF TGCGCCAGCAGCCCGGTGGGGGGAGGCACTGAAGCTTTCTTT
NA TRBJ2-7 TRBD2 TRBV28 15 CASSGGGGRSYEQYF TGTGCCAGCAGCGGCGGGGGGGGCCGCTCCTACGAGCAGTACTTC
NA TRBJ2-1 NA TRBV9 14 CASSVGASLNEQFF TGTGCCAGCAGCGTAGGGGCTAGCTTAAATGAGCAGTTCTTC
NA TRBJ2-3 NA TRBV29-1 13 CSVDLLRGDTQYF TGCAGCGTCGATTTACTCAGGGGCGATACGCAGTATTTT
NA TRBJ1-5 NA TRBV6-6 13 CASSYSRERPQHF TGTGCCAGCAGTTACTCGAGAGAGAGGCCCCAGCATTTT
NA TRBJ2-2 TRBD1 TRBV7-6 15 CASSLAGQGTGELFF TGTGCCAGCAGCTTAGCGGGACAGGGGACCGGGGAGCTGTTTTTT
NA TRBJ1-1 NA TRBV2 15 CASSEEGYENTEAFF TGTGCCAGCAGTGAAGAGGGGTACGAGAACACTGAAGCTTTCTTT
NA TRBJ2-3 NA TRBV18 13 CASSYQSTDTQYF TGTGCCAGCTCATACCAGAGCACAGATACGCAGTATTTT
NA TRBJ2-7 TRBD1 TRBV6-8 15 CASSYSRGLSYEQYF TGTGCCAGCAGTTACTCAAGGGGGCTCTCCTACGAGCAGTACTTC